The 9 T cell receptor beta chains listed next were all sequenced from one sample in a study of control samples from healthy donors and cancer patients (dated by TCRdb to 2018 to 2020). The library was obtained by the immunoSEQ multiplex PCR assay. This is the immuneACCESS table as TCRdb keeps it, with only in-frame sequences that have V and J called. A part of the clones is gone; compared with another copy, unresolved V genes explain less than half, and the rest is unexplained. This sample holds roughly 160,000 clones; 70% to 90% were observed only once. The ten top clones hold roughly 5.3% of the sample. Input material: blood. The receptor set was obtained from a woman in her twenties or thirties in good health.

The CDR3 region is CAGGNAAEAFF. Here the CDR3 DNA reads TGTGCCGGAGGCAATGCAGCTGAAGCTTTCTTT. The chain couples TRBV7-9 to TRBJ1-1; unclear D gene. Trimming shortened V by 11 bases and J by 6 bases, and 13 bases separated the two germline ends. Germline CDR1 reads SEHNR; CDR2 reads FQNEAQ (reference sequence). The CDR3 runs to 11 residues.

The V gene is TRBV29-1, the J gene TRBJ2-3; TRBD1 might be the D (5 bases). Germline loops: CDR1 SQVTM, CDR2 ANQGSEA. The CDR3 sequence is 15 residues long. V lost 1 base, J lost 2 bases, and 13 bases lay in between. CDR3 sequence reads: CSVEVVQGYTDTQYF. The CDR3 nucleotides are TGCAGCGTTGAAGTGGTCCAGGGCTACACAGATACGCAGTATTTT.

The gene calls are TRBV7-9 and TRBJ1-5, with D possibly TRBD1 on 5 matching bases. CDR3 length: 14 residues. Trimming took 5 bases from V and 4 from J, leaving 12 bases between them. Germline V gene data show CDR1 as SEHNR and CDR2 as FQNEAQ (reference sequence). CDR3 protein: CASSTSDTNQPQHF. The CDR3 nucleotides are TGTGCCAGCAGCACCTCGGACACTAATCAGCCCCAGCATTTT.

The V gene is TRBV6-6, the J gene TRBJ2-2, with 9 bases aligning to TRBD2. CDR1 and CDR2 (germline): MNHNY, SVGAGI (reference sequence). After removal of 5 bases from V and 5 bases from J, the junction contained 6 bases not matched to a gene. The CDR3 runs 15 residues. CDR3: CASSGGRALTGELFF. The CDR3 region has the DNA TGTGCCAGCAGTGGCGGGAGGGCCTTAACCGGGGAGCTGTTTTTT.

CDR3 protein: CASSDSHSYEQYV. In DNA form, the CDR3 reads TGTGCCAGTAGCGACTCCCACTCCTACGAGCAGTACGTC. The V call is TRBV19, the J call TRBJ2-7; no reliable D call. The CDR3 length is 13 residues. The V end was cut by 6 bases, the J end by 0 bases, with 9 bases between. Per the germline V gene, CDR1 is LNHDA and CDR2 is SQIVND (reference sequence).

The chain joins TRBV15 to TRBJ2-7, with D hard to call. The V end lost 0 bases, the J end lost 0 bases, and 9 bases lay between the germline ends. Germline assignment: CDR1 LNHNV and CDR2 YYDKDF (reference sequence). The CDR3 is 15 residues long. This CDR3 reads CATSREAKSSYEQYF. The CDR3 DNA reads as TGTGCCACCAGCAGAGAGGCAAAGAGCTCCTACGAGCAGTACTTC.

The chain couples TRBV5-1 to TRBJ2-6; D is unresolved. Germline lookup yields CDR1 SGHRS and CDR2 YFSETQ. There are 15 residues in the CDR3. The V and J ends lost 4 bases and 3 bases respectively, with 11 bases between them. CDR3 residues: CASSPSKVGANVLTF. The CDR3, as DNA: TGCGCCAGCAGCCCTAGTAAGGTTGGGGCCAACGTCCTGACTTTC.

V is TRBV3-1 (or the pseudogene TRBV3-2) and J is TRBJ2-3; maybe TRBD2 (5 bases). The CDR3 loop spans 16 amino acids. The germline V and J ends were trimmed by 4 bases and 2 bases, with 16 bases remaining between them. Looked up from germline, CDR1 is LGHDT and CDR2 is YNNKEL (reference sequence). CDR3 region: CASSPGRRTLTDTQYF. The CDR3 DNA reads TGTGCCAGCAGCCCCGGCCGCCGGACTCTCACAGATACGCAGTATTTT.

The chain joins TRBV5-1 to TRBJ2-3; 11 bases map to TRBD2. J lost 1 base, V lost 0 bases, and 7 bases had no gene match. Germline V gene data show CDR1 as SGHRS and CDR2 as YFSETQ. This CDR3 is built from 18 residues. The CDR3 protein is CASSLGTSGRVGTDTQYF. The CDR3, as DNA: TGCGCCAGCAGCTTGGGGACTAGCGGGCGGGTTGGCACAGATACGCAGTATTTT.